Presented here are 17 T cell receptor beta chains from one specimen sequenced in a study of OX40 agonist ivuxolimab in advanced cancers. TCRdb's table, derived via immunoSEQ multiplex PCR, lists solely in-frame clones and lacks some. Among 30,000 to 40,000 clones listed, nearly 75% were seen once. The starting material was CD4+ or CD8+ T cells sorted from blood, obtained in a trial of the OX40 agonist ivuxolimab. These receptors were obtained from an adult with an advanced solid tumor such as melanoma, head and neck, liver or kidney cancer.

The CDR3 here is CASAGQQNQPQHF. CDR3 in DNA: TGTGCCAGTGCGGGCCAGCAAAATCAGCCCCAGCATTTT. The rearrangement links TRBV6-6 to TRBJ1-5; no definite D call. Trimming took off 9 bases at V and 4 bases at J, with 13 bases between the two ends. Germline loops: CDR1 MNHNY, CDR2 SVGAGI (reference sequence). This CDR3 has 13 amino acids.

This clone was observed a handful of times. This chain links TRBV6-5 with TRBJ1-6; unclear D gene. The CDR3 is 15 residues long. Germline assignment: CDR1 MNHEY and CDR2 SVGAGI. V was clipped by 2 bases and J by 6 bases, with 11 bases between them. CDR3 DNA: TGTGCCAGCAGTTACGGAGGAGCGGGTAATTCACCCCTCCACTTT. It translates to CASSYGGAGNSPLHF.

The J gene is TRBJ2-7, the V gene TRBV2; D is uncertain. Trimming cost V 3 bases and J 10 bases, with 16 bases left between them. CDR1 and CDR2 (germline): SNHLY, FYNNEI. The CDR3 is made up of 13 amino acids. The CDR3 spells CASSEAIGFEQYV. In DNA, the CDR3 is TGTGCCAGCAGTGAGGCTATAGGTTTCGAACAGTACGTC.

The chain joins TRBV30 to TRBJ2-5, with a weak D call TRBD2 (6 bases). Germline-derived CDR1 and CDR2 are GTSNPN and SVGIG (reference sequence). V was pared by 0 bases and J by 1 base, with 9 bases between. The CDR3 is made up of 14 amino acids. CDR3 loop: CAWSVPTSQETQYF. DNA for the CDR3: TGTGCCTGGAGTGTACCGACTAGCCAAGAGACCCAGTACTTC.

The genes are TRBV12-5 and TRBJ2-1, with D hard to call. The V end lost 7 bases, the J end lost 8 bases, and 9 bases lay between the germline ends. The germline V gene has CDR1 LGHNT and CDR2 FRNRAP. The CDR3 totals 11 residues. DNA for the CDR3: TGTGCTAGTGCCTCAAGGGATGAGCAGTTCTTC. Translation gives CASASRDEQFF. Full variable domain (outside the CDR3, taken from reference TRBV12-5 and TRBJ2-1): DARVTQTPRHKVTEMGQEVTMRCQPILGHNTVFWYRQTMMQGLELLAYFRNRAPLDDSGMPKDRFSAEMPDATLATLKIQPSEPRDSAVYFCASASRDEQFFGPGTRLTVL.

This clone was picked up a small number of times. This sequence joins TRBV6-5 and TRBJ2-7; no firm D call. Trimming left V 5 bases short and J 2 bases short, with 13 bases between. CDR1 is MNHEY, CDR2 SVGAGI, per germline. The CDR3 covers 14 residues. CDR3 DNA sequence: TGTGCCAGCAGTCCCCCCGGGCCTCCCTACGAGCAGTACGTC. Translating gives CASSPPGPPYEQYV.

This clone showed up just a few times. V and J are TRBV5-1 and TRBJ2-1; a weak D match, TRBD2 (5 bases). Trimming shortened V by 0 bases and J by 5 bases, and 9 bases separated the two germline ends. Germline loops: CDR1 SGHRS, CDR2 YFSETQ. CDR3 size: 14 residues. CDR3 nucleotides: TGCGCCAGCAGCTTGGGGTCGCGGGACAATGAGCAGTTCTTC. Translation gives CASSLGSRDNEQFF.

V and J are TRBV4-1 and TRBJ1-2; no clear D. The CDR3 has 12 residues. The germline gives CDR1 MGHRA, CDR2 YSYEKL. Trimming left V 0 bases short and J 5 bases short, with 4 bases between. The CDR3 DNA reads TGCGCCAGCAGCCAAGATCTGTATGGCTACACCTTC. Translation: CASSQDLYGYTF.

This clone has a handful of counts. V is TRBV6-6 and J is TRBJ1-6; D uncertain. The ends were cut back, 8 bases at V and 3 bases at J, with 11 bases in the middle. The CDR3 spans 14 residues. The germline V gene has CDR1 MNHNY and CDR2 SVGAGI (reference sequence). In nucleotides, the CDR3 is TGTGCCAGCGATGCGGACGACTATAATTCACCCCTCCACTTT. Translating gives CASDADDYNSPLHF.

The chain joins TRBV10-1 to TRBJ1-6; TRBD1 might be the D (6 bases). This CDR3 is built from 13 residues. The germline V gene has CDR1 WNHNN and CDR2 SYGVQD (reference sequence). Trimming shortened V by 6 bases and J by 7 bases, and 10 bases separated the two germline ends. CDR3 in DNA: TGCGCCAGCAGCGTTGGGGGCAATTCACCCCTCCACTTT. It specifies CASSVGGNSPLHF.

V and J are TRBV19 and TRBJ2-3, with D possibly called TRBD1 or TRBD2 (6 bases each). In germline, CDR1 is LNHDA, CDR2 SQIVND (reference sequence). The CDR3 has 16 residues. The V end lost 7 bases, the J end lost 3 bases, and 20 bases lay between the germline ends. The CDR3 protein is CASTGGGAVFTDTQYF. The CDR3 bases are TGTGCCAGTACCGGAGGGGGTGCCGTGTTTACAGATACGCAGTATTTT.

V gene TRBV5-4 combines with J gene TRBJ1-2; weak D call: TRBD1 (6 bases). CDR1 is SGHNT, CDR2 YYREEE, per germline (reference sequence). The CDR3 is 14 amino acids. V was clipped by 7 bases and J by 0 bases, with 13 bases between them. The CDR3 DNA is TGTGCCAGCCGACTCAGGGGTTCTAACTATGGCTACACCTTC. Its protein product is CASRLRGSNYGYTF.

The chain uses TRBV10-2 and TRBJ1-5; D remains ambiguous. Per germline, CDR1 WSHSY and CDR2 SAAADI. The V and J ends lost 4 bases and 4 bases respectively, with 5 bases between them. The CDR3 extends over 12 amino acids. The CDR3 loop is CASSVPNQPQHF. The CDR3 region has the DNA TGCGCCAGCAGTGTCCCTAATCAGCCCCAGCATTTT.

This chain links TRBV11-2 with TRBJ2-3; D may be TRBD2 (5 bases). The germline gives CDR1 SGHAT, CDR2 FQNNGV. The CDR3 spans 15 residues. The germline V and J ends were trimmed by 1 base and 0 bases, with 8 bases remaining between them. CDR3 in amino acids: CASSLGRTSTDTQYF. CDR3 bases: TGTGCCAGCAGCTTAGGTCGGACTAGCACAGATACGCAGTATTTT.

This sequence joins TRBV7-2 and TRBJ2-1; perhaps TRBD1 as D (5 bases). From germline, CDR1 is SGHTA and CDR2 FQGNSA. The CDR3 extends over 15 amino acids. V was clipped by 2 bases and J by 4 bases, with 12 bases between them. The CDR3 nucleotides are TGTGCCAGCAGCTTACGACAGATCCTTTACAATGAGCAGTTCTTC. Its protein is CASSLRQILYNEQFF.

V is TRBV7-9 and J is TRBJ1-4, with D perhaps TRBD1 (5 bases). The germline gives CDR1 SEHNR, CDR2 FQNEAQ (reference sequence). The V end lost 3 bases, the J end lost 8 bases, and 19 bases lay between the germline ends. There are 16 residues in the CDR3. The CDR3 loop is CASSFGSRDLDEKLFF. The CDR3 DNA follows: TGTGCCAGCAGCTTCGGTAGCCGGGACCTGGACGAAAAACTGTTTTTT.

This chain links TRBV19 with TRBJ1-5; D remains unclear. V was cut by 2 bases and J by 3 bases, with 8 bases left in between. Germline assignment: CDR1 LNHDA and CDR2 SQIVND (reference sequence). This CDR3 has 14 amino acids. The CDR3 here is CASSISLPNQPQHF. In DNA form, the CDR3 reads TGTGCCAGTAGTATATCACTGCCCAATCAGCCCCAGCATTTT. The variable domain in full, completed from reference TRBV19 and TRBJ1-5, reads DGGITQSPKYLFRKEGQNVTLSCEQNLNHDAMYWYRQDPGQGLRLIYYSQIVNDFQKGDIAEGYSVSREKKESFPLTVTSAQKNPTAFYLCASSISLPNQPQHFGDGTRLSIL.